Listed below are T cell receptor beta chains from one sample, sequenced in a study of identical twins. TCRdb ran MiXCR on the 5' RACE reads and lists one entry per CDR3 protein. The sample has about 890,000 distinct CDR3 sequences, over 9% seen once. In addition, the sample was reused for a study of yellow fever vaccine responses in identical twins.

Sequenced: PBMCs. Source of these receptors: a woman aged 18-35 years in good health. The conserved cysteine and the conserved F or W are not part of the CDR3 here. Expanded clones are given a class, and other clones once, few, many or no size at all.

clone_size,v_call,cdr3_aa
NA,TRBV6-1,ASSESGTNSGNTIY
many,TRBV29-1,SVGTSDLYNEQF
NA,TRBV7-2,ASSLVRGDQPQH
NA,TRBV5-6,ASSGGPKYEQY
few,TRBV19,ATEGVGGGMHEQF
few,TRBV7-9,ASSGNTGVNTEAF
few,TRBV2,ASSAEAGADTQY
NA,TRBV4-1,ASSQLGALSNEKLF
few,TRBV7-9,ASSLKGSGANVLT
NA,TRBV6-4,ASSHSPYNEQF
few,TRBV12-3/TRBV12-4,ASKGGGTNEKLF
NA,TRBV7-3,ASSLAPTLAGGPIERF
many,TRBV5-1,ASSRGLAGDNEQF
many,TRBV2,ASTRPETEAF
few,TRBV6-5,ASSYWQGISQPQH
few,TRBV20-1,SARFRGWVSTEAF
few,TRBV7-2,ASTYRGAPQETQY
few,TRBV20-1,SAGRVNYGYT
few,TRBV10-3,AISLSKRLAGDEQF
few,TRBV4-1,ASSQNRVEKLF
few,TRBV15,ATSRDGTGNSPLH
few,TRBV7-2,ASSLLGGRSADTQY
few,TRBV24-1,ATSEPGQNEQY
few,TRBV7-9,ASSSVSGRAHEQY
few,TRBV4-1,ASSQDQGVVNIQY
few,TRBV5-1,ASSPGVGGDSTDTQY
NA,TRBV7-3,ASSLNGPPISSYEQY
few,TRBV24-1,ATSDSRGPGETQY
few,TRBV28,ASSSGGSGLQETQY
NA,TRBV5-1,ASRHRQANTEAF
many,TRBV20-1,SASGPLLGPDTQY
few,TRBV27,ASSWREGYEQY
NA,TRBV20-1,SARESPGGLYNEQF
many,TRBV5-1,ASSLEGFDEKLF
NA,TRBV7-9,ASSPDRRVTGELF
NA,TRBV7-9,ASSPQGTSGSNEQF
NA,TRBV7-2,ASSSPGLAGVGELF
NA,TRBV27,ASSTGTSGSEQY
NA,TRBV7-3,ASSLKLAGASYNEQF
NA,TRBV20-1,SAPGLAGAHNEQF